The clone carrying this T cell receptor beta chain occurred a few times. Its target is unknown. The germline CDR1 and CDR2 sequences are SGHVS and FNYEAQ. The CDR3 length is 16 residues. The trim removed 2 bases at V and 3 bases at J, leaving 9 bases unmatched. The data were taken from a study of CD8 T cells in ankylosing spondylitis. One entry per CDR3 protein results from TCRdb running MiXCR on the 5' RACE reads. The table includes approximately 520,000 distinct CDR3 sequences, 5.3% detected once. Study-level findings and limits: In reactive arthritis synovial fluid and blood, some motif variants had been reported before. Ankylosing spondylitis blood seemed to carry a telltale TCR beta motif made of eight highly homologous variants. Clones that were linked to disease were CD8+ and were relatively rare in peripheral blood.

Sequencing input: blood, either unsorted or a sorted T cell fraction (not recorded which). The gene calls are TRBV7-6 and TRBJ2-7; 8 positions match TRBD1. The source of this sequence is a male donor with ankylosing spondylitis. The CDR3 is CASSLPETGAFYEQYF. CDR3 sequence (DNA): TGTGCCAGCAGCTTACCCGAGACAGGGGCTTTCTACGAGCAGTACTTC.